This T cell receptor (beta chain) was recovered during a study of blood T cell repertoires in COVID-19. Repertoires were generated with immunoSEQ multiplex PCR, while TCRdb's copy carries only in-frame clones and drops some. The sample has roughly 340,000 clones; around 89% are singletons. Germline V gene lookup returns CDR1 SQVTM and CDR2 ANQGSEA. CDR3 size: 14 residues. Trimming removed 7 bases at V and 2 bases at J, with 15 bases between. Specimen: PBMCs or T cells enriched from blood (not recorded which). V gene TRBV29-1 combines with J gene TRBJ2-1; D gene ambiguous. The clonotype comes from a man younger than 35 who had recovered from COVID-19. The CDR3 coding sequence is TGCAGCGCCGAAGGCGAGGCGACCTACAATGAGCAGTTCTTC. Translated, it gives CSAEGEATYNEQFF.